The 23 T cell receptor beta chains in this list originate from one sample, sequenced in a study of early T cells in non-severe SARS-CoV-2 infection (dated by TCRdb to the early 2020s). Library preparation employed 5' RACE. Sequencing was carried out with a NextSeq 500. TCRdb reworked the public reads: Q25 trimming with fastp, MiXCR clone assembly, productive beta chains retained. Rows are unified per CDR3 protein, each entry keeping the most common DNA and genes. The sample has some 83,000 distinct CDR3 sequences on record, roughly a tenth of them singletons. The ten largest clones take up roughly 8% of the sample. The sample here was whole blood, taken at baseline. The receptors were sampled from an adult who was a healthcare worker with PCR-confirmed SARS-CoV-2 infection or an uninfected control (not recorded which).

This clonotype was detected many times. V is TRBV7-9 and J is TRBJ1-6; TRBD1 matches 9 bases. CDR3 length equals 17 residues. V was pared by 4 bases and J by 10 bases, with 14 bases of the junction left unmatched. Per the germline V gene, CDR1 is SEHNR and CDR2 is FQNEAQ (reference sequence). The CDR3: CASSWVAGQGRHSPLHF. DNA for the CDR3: TGTGCCAGCAGCTGGGTGGCGGGACAGGGAAGACACTCACCCCTCCACTTT.

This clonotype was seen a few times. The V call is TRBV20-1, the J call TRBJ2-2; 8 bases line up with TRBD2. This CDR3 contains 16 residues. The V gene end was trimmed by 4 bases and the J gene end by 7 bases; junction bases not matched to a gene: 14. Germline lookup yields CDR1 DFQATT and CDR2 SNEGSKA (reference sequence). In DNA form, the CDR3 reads TGCAGTGCTATCTCTCGTCTTAGCGGGGCTAGCGGGGAGCTGTTTTTT. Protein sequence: CSAISRLSGASGELFF.

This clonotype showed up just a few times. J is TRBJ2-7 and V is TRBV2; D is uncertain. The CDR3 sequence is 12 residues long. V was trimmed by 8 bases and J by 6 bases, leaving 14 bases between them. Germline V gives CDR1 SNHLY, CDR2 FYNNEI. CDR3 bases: TGTGCCAGCGAGTACTCTCTACGCGAGCAGTACTTC. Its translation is CASEYSLREQYF. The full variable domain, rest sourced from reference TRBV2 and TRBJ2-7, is EPEVTQTPSHQVTQMGQEVILRCVPISNHLYFYWYRQILGQKVEFLVSFYNNEISEKSEIFDDQFSVERPDGSNFTLKIRSTKLEDSAMYFCASEYSLREQYFGPGTRLTVT.

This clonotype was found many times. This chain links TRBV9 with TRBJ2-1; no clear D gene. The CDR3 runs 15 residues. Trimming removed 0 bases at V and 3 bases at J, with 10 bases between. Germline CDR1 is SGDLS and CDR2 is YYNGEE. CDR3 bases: TGTGCCAGCAGCGTAGGGCCGGATCACTACAATGAGCAGTTCTTC. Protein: CASSVGPDHYNEQFF.

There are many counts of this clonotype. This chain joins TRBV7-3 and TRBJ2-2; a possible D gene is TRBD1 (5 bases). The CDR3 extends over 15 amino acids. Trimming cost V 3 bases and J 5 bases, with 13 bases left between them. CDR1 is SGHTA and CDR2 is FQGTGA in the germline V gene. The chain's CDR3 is CASSLVTVKTGELFF. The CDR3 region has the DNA TGTGCCAGCAGCTTGGTGACAGTCAAAACCGGGGAGCTGTTTTTT.

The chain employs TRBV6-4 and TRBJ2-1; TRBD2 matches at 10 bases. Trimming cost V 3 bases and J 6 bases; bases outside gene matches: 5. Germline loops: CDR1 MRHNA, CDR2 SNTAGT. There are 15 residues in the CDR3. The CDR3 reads CASSEASGSGNEQFF. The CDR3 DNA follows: TGTGCCAGCAGTGAAGCTAGCGGGAGTGGCAATGAGCAGTTCTTC.

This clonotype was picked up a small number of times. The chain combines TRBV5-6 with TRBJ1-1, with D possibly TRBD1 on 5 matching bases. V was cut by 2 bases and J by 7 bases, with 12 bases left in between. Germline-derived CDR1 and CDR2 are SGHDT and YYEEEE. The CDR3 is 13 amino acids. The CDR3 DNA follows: TGTGCCAGCAGCTTAGGCGGGACGAGTGAAGCTTTCTTT. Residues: CASSLGGTSEAFF.

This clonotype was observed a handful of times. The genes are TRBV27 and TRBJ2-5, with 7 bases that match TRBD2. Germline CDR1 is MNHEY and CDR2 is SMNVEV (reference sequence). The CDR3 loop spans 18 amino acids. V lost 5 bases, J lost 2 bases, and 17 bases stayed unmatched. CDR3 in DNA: TGTGCCAGCAGTCCCCCGGGACTGGGGAGGGTGCTGCAAGAGACCCAGTACTTC. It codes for CASSPPGLGRVLQETQYF.

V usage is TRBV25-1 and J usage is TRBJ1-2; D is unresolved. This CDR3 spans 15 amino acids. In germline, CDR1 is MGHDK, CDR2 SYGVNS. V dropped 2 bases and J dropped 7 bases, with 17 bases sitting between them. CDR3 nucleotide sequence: TGTGCCAGCAGTGAAAAGACTCCCTGGCCGGCTGGCTACACCTTC. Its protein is CASSEKTPWPAGYTF.

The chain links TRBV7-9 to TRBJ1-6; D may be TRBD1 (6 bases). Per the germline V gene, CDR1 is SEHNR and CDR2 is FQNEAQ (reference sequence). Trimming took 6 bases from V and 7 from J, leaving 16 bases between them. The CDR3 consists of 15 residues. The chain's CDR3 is CASSSSGTLNSPLHF. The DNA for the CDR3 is TGTGCCAGCAGTTCTTCCGGGACACTCAATTCACCCCTCCACTTT.

CDR3 amino acids: CASSLARGENSPLHF. The CDR3 nucleotides are TGTGCCAGCAGCTTGGCCCGGGGAGAAAATTCACCCCTCCACTTT. The chain carries TRBV5-4 and TRBJ1-6; D is unresolved. Germline CDR1 is SGHNT and CDR2 is YYREEE (reference sequence). The CDR3 runs 15 residues. The V and J ends lost 0 bases and 7 bases respectively, with 11 bases between them.

CDR3 nucleotide sequence: TGTGCCACGGACTGGAGACTAGCGGAGAGCACAGATACGCAGTATTTT. It encodes CATDWRLAESTDTQYF. The chain has TRBV6-6 and TRBJ2-3, with 9 positions matching TRBD2. The CDR3 contains 16 residues. Germline CDR1 MNHNY, CDR2 SVGAGI (reference sequence). After removal of 10 bases from V and 0 bases from J, the junction contained 11 bases not matched to a gene.

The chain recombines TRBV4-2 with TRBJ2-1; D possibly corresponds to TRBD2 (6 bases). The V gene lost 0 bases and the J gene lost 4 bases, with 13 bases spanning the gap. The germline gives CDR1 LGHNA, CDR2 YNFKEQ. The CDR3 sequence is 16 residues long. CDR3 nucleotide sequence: TGTGCCAGCAGCCAAGATAGCGGAGAGGCATACAATGAGCAGTTCTTC. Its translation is CASSQDSGEAYNEQFF.

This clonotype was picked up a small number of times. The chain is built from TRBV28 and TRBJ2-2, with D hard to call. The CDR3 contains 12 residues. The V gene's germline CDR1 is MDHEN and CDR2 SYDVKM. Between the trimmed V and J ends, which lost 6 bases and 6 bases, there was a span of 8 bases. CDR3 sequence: CASSPLAGELFF. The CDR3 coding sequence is TGTGCCAGCAGCCCCTTGGCCGGGGAGCTGTTTTTT.

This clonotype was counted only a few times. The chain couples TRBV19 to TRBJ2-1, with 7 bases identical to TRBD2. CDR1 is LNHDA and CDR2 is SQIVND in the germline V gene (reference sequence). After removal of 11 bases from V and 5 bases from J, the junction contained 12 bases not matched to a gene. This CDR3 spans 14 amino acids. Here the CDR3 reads CAVDPKRGHNEQFF. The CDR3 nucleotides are TGTGCCGTTGATCCTAAGCGGGGCCACAATGAGCAGTTCTTC. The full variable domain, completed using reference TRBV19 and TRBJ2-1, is DGGITQSPKYLFRKEGQNVTLSCEQNLNHDAMYWYRQDPGQGLRLIYYSQIVNDFQKGDIAEGYSVSREKKESFPLTVTSAQKNPTAFYLCAVDPKRGHNEQFFGPGTRLTVL.

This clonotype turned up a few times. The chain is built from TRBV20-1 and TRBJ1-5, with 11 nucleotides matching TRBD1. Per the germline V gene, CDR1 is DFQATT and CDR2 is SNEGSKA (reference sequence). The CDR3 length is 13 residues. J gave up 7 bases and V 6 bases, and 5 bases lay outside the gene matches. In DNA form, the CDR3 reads TGCAGTGCGGGACAGGGGGTGGAACAGCCCCAGCATTTT. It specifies CSAGQGVEQPQHF.

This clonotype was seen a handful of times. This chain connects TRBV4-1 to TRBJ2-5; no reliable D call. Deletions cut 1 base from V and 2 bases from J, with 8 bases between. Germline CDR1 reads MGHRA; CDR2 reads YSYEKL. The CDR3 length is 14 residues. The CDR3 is CASSQVAGQETQYF. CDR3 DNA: TGCGCCAGCAGCCAAGTCGCAGGTCAAGAGACCCAGTACTTC.

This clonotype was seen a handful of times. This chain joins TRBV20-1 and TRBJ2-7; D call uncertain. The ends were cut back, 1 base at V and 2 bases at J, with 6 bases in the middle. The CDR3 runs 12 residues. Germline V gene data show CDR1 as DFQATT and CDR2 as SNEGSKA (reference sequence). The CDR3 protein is CSARVSTYEQYF. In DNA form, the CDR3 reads TGCAGTGCTAGAGTTAGTACCTACGAGCAGTACTTC.

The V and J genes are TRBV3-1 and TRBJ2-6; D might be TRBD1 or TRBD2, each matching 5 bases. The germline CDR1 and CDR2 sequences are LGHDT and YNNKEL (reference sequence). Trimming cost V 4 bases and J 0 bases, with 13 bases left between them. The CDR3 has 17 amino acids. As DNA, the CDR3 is TGTGCCAGCAGCCTCGGGACGCTAAGCTCTGGGGCCAACGTCCTGACTTTC. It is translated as CASSLGTLSSGANVLTF. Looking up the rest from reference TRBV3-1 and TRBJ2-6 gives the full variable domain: DTAVSQTPKYLVTQMGNDKSIKCEQNLGHDTMYWYKQDSKKFLKIMFSYNNKELIINETVPNRFSPKSPDKAHLNLHINSLELGDSAVYFCASSLGTLSSGANVLTFGAGSRLTVL.

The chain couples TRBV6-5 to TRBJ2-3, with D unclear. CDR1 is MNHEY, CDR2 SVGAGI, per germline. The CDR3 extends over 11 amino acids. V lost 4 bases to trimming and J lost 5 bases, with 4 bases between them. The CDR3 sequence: CASSSEDTQYF. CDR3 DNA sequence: TGTGCCAGCAGTTCCGAAGATACGCAGTATTTT.

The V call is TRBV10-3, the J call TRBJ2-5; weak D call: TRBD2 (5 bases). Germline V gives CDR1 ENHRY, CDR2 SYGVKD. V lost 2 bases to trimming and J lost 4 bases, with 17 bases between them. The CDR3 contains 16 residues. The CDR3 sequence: CAISEKGSVGRETQYF. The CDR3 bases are TGTGCCATCAGTGAGAAGGGTAGCGTGGGGAGAGAGACCCAGTACTTC.

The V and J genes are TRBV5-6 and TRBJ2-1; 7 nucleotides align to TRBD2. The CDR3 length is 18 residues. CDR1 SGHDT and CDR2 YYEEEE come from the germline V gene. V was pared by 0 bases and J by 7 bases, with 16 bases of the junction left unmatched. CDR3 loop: CASSLDGLRLAATNEQFF. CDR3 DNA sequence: TGTGCCAGCAGCTTGGATGGTTTGAGGCTAGCGGCAACGAATGAGCAGTTCTTC. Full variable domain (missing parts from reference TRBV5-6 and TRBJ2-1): DAGVTQSPTHLIKTRGQQVTLRCSPKSGHDTVSWYQQALGQGPQFIFQYYEEEERQRGNFPDRFSGHQFPNYSSELNVNALLLGDSALYLCASSLDGLRLAATNEQFFGPGTRLTVL.

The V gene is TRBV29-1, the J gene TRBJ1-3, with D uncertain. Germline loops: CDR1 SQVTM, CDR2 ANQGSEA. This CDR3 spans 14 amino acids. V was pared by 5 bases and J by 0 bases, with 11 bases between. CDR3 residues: CSVLDGNSGNTIYF. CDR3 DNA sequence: TGCAGCGTTTTGGACGGGAACTCTGGAAACACCATATATTTT.